Shown below are 6 T cell receptor beta chains from a single sample sequenced in a study of cytomegalovirus exposure and HLA in healthy donors. The PCR employed 60 Vbeta primers together with 13 Jbeta primers. Profiling relied on immunoSEQ multiplex PCR, and the TCRdb table lists in-frame clones only, not all of them. The repertoire has under 130,000 clones, around 79% of them found once; the top ten carry 3.1%. Sequencing was carried out using PBMCs. Every receptor here comes from a woman in her 40s in good health and CMV-seronegative.

This clone was seen only once. This chain joins TRBV28 and TRBJ2-2, with D unclear. Per germline, CDR1 MDHEN and CDR2 SYDVKM. V gave up 7 bases and J gave up 1 base, with 7 bases separating them. The length of the CDR3 is 13 residues. The CDR3 DNA sequence: TGTGCCAGCAAGACGGGGAACACCGGGGAGCTGTTTTTT. Amino acids: CASKTGNTGELFF.

In this sample, this clone turned up once. The rearrangement joins TRBV5-6 to TRBJ2-1; TRBD1 matches 9 bases. From germline, CDR1 is SGHDT and CDR2 YYEEEE. The length of the CDR3 is 15 residues. V lost 4 bases and J lost 1; bases outside the gene matches: 3. DNA of the CDR3: TGTGCCAGCAGCCGTGACAGGGGGTCCTACAATGAGCAGTTCTTC. Its protein is CASSRDRGSYNEQFF.

This clone was counted a single time. The chain links TRBV2 to TRBJ2-7; a weak D match, TRBD1 (6 bases). The germline V and J ends were trimmed by 6 bases and 6 bases, with 12 bases remaining between them. The CDR3 length is 12 residues. Germline V lookup: CDR1 SNHLY, CDR2 FYNNEI. Here the CDR3 reads CASSRDTLEQYF. CDR3 DNA sequence: TGTGCCAGCAGCCGGGACACACTCGAGCAGTACTTC.

The sample holds one count of this clone. The gene calls are TRBV27 and TRBJ1-6; TRBD1 is a possible D gene (6 bases). The germline CDR1 and CDR2 sequences are MNHEY and SMNVEV (reference sequence). V gave up 5 bases and J gave up 6 bases, with 14 bases separating them. The CDR3 covers 15 residues. The CDR3 reads CASSPRDIGNSPLHF. The CDR3 DNA reads TGTGCCAGCAGTCCAAGGGACATCGGTAATTCACCCCTCCACTTT.

This clone was seen a single time. The rearrangement joins TRBV10-3 to TRBJ2-7, with 7 positions matching TRBD1. The CDR3 is 13 amino acids. In germline, CDR1 is ENHRY, CDR2 SYGVKD. The V gene end was trimmed by 6 bases and the J gene end by 4 bases; junction bases not matched to a gene: 6. CDR3 DNA: TGTGCCATCAGCCTCGGGACAGCATACGAGCAGTACTTC. This encodes CAISLGTAYEQYF.

The V call is TRBV7-7, the J call TRBJ2-7; D perhaps matches TRBD1 (6 bases). CDR3 length: 14 amino acids. Trimming left V 5 bases short and J 5 bases short, with 16 bases between. Germline V gene sequence: CDR1 SSHAT, CDR2 FNYEAQ (reference sequence). CDR3 amino acids: CASSPTGFPHEQYF. CDR3 DNA sequence: TGTGCCAGCAGCCCGACAGGATTCCCCCACGAGCAGTACTTC.